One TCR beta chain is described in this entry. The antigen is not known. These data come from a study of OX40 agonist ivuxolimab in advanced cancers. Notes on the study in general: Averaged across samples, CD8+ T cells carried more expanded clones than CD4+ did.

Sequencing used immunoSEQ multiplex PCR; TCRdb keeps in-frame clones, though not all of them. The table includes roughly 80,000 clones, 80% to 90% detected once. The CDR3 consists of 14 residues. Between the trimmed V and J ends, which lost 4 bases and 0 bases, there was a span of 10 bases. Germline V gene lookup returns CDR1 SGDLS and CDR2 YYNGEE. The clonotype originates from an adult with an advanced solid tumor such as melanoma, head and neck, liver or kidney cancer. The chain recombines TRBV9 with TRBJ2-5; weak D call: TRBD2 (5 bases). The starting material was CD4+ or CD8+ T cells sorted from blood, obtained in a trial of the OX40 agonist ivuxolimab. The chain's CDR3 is CASSTEGYQETQYF. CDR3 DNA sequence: TGTGCCAGCAGCACCGAGGGTTACCAAGAGACCCAGTACTTC.